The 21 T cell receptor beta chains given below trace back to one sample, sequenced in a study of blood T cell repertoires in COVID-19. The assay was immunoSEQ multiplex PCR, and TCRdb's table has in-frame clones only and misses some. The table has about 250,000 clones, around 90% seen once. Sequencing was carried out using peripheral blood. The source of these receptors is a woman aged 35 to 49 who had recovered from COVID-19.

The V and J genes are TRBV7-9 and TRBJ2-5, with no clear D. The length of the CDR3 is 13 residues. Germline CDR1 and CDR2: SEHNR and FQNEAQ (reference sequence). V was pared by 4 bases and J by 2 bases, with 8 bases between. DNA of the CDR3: TGTGCCAGCAGCTCAGACGGGCAAGAGACCCAGTACTTC. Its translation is CASSSDGQETQYF.

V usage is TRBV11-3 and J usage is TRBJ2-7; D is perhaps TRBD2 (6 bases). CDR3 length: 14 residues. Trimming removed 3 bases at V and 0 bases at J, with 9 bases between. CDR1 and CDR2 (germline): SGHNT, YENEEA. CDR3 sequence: CASSFDGSSYEQYF. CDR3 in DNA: TGTGCCAGCAGCTTCGACGGGAGCTCCTACGAGCAGTACTTC.

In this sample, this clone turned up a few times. Written as DNA, the CDR3 is TGTGCCTGGACGTCCGGGACTAGCGGGACCGAGCAGTACTTC. Its translation: CAWTSGTSGTEQYF. This rearrangement joins TRBV30 to TRBJ2-7, with 13 positions matching TRBD2. Germline values: CDR1 GTSNPN, CDR2 SVGIG (reference sequence). The CDR3 runs 14 residues. Trimming cost V 4 bases and J 6 bases; bases outside gene matches: 6.

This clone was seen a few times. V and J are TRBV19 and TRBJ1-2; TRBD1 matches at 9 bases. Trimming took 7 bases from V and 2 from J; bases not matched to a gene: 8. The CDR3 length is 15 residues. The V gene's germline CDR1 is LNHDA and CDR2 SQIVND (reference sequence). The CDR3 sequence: CASKAQTGGNYGYTF. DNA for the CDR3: TGTGCCAGTAAGGCGCAGACAGGGGGGAACTATGGCTACACCTTC.

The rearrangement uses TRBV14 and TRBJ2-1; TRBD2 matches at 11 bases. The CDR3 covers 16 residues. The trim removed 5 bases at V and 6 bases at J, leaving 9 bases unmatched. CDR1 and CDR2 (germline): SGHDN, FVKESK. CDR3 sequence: CASSDTLAGVGNEQFF. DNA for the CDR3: TGTGCCAGCAGCGACACACTAGCGGGAGTGGGCAATGAGCAGTTCTTC.

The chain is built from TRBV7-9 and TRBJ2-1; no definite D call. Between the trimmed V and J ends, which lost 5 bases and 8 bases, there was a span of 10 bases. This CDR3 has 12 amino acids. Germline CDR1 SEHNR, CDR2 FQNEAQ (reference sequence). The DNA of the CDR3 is TGTGCCAGCAGCCACTATCGGGATGAGCAGTTCTTC. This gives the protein CASSHYRDEQFF.

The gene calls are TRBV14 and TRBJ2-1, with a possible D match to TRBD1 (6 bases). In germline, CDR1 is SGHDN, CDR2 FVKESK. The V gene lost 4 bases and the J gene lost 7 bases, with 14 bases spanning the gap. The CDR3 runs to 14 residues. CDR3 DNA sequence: TGTGCCAGCAGCCCAATTTTGGGGGCTAATGAGCAGTTCTTC. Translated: CASSPILGANEQFF. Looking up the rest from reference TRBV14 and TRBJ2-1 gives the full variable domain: EAGVTQFPSHSVIEKGQTVTLRCDPISGHDNLYWYRRVMGKEIKFLLHFVKESKQDESGMPNNRFLAERTGGTYSTLKVQPAELEDSGVYFCASSPILGANEQFFGPGTRLTVL.

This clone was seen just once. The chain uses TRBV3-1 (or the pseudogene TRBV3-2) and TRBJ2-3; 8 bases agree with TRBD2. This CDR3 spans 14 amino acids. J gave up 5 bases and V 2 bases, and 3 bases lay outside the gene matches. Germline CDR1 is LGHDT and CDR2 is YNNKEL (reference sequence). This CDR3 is CASSQRGGQDTQYF. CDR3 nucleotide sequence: TGTGCCAGCAGCCAACGGGGGGGTCAAGATACGCAGTATTTT.

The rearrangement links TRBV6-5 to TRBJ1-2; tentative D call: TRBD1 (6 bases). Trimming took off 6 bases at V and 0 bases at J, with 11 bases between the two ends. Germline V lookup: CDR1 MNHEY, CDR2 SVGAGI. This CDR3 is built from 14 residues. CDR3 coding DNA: TGTGCCAGCAGAACAGGGTTCCCTAACTATGGCTACACCTTC. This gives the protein CASRTGFPNYGYTF.

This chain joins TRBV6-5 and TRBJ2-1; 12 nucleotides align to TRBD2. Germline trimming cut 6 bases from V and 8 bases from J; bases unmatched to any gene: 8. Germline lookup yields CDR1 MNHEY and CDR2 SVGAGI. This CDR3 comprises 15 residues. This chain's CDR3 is CASRAGLAGLDEQFF. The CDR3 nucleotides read TGTGCCAGCAGAGCGGGACTAGCGGGTTTGGATGAGCAGTTCTTC.

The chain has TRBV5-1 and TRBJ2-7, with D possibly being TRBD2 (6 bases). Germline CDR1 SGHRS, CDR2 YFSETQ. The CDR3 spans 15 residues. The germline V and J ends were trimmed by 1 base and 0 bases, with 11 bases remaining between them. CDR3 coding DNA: TGCGCCAGCAGCTTGAATGCGGGAACCTCCTACGAGCAGTACTTC. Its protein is CASSLNAGTSYEQYF. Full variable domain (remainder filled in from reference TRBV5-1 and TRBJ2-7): KAGVTQTPRYLIKTRGQQVTLSCSPISGHRSVSWYQQTPGQGLQFLFEYFSETQRNKGNFPGRFSGRQFSNSRSEMNVSTLELGDSALYLCASSLNAGTSYEQYFGPGTRLTVT.

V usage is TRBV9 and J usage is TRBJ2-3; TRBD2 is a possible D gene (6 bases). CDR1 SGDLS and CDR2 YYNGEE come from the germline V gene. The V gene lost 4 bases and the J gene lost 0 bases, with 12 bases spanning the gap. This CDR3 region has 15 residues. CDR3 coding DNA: TGTGCCAGCAGCACTCAAGGGAGGAGCACAGATACGCAGTATTTT. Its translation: CASSTQGRSTDTQYF.

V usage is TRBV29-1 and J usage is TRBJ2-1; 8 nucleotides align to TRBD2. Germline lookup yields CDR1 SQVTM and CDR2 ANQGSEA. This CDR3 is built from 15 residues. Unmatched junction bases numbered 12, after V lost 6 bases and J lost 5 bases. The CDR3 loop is CSVGTRLAYNNEQFF. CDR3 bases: TGCAGCGTCGGGACCCGACTAGCGTACAACAATGAGCAGTTCTTC.

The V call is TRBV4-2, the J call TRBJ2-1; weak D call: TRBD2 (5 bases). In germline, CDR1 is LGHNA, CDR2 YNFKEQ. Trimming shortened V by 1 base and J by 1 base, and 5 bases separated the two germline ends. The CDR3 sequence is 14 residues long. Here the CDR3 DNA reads TGTGCCAGCAGCCAAGCGGGGTCCTACAATGAGCAGTTCTTC. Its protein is CASSQAGSYNEQFF.

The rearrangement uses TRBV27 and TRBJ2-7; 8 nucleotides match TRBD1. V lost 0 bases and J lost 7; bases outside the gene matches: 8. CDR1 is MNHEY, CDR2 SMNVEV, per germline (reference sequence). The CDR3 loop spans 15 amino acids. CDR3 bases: TGTGCCAGCAGTTTATCGACAGGGGCAGGCGGTGAGCAGTACTTC. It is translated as CASSLSTGAGGEQYF.

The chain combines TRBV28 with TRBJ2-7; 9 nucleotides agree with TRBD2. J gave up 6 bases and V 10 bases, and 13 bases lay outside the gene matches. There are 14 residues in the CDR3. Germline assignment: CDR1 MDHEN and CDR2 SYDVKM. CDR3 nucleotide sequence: TGTGCCAACCAGAGAGCGGGAGGTGATGTCGAGCAGTACTTC. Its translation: CANQRAGGDVEQYF.

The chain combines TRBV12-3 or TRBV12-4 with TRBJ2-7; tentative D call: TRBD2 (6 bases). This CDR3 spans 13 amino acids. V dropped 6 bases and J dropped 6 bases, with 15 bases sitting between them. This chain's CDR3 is CASRDGGIGEQYF. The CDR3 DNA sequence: TGTGCCAGCAGGGATGGGGGGATTGGCGAGCAGTACTTC.

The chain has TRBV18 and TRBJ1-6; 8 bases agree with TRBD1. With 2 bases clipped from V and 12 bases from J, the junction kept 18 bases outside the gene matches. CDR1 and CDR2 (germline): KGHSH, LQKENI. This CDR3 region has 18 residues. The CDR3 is CASSPTPFGQGNFLPLHF. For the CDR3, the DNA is TGTGCCAGCTCACCAACCCCCTTCGGACAGGGAAATTTTTTACCCCTCCACTTT.

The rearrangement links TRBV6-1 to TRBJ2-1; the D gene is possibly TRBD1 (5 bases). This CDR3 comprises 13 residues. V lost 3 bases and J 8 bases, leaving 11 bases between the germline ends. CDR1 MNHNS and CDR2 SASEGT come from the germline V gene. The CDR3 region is CASSEGRVDEQFF. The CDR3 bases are TGTGCCAGCAGTGAGGGCAGGGTCGATGAGCAGTTCTTC.

The CDR3 protein is CASSLRPGFQETQYF. DNA of the CDR3: TGTGCCAGCAGCTTAAGGCCGGGGTTTCAAGAGACCCAGTACTTC. This chain connects TRBV7-2 to TRBJ2-5; TRBD2 might be the D (5 bases). CDR1 is SGHTA, CDR2 FQGNSA, per germline. Trimming removed 2 bases at V and 2 bases at J, with 12 bases between. The CDR3 consists of 15 residues.

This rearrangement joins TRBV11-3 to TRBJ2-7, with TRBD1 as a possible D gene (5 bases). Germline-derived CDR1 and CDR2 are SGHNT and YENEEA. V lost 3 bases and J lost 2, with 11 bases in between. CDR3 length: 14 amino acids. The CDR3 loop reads CASSLLDRAYEQYF. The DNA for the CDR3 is TGTGCCAGCAGCTTGCTCGACAGAGCCTACGAGCAGTACTTC. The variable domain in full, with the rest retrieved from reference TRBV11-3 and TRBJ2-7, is EAGVVQSPRYKIIEKKQPVAFWCNPISGHNTLYWYLQNLGQGPELLIRYENEEAVDDSQLPKDRFSAERLKGVDSTLKIQPAELGDSAVYLCASSLLDRAYEQYFGPGTRLTVT.